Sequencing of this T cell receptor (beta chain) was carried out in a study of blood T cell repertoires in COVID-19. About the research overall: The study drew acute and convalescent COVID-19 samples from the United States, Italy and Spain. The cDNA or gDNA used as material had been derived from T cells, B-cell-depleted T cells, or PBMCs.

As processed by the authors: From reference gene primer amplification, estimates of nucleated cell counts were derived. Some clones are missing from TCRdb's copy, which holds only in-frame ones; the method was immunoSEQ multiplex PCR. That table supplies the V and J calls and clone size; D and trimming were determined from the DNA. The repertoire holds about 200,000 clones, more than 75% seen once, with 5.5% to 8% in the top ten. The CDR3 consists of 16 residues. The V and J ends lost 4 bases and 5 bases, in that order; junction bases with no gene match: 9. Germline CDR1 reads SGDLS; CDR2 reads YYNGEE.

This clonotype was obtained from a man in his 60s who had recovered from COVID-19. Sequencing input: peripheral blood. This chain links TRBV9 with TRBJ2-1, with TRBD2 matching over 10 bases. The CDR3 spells CASSPMASGGNNEQFF. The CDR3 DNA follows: TGTGCCAGCAGCCCCATGGCTAGCGGGGGAAACAATGAGCAGTTCTTC.